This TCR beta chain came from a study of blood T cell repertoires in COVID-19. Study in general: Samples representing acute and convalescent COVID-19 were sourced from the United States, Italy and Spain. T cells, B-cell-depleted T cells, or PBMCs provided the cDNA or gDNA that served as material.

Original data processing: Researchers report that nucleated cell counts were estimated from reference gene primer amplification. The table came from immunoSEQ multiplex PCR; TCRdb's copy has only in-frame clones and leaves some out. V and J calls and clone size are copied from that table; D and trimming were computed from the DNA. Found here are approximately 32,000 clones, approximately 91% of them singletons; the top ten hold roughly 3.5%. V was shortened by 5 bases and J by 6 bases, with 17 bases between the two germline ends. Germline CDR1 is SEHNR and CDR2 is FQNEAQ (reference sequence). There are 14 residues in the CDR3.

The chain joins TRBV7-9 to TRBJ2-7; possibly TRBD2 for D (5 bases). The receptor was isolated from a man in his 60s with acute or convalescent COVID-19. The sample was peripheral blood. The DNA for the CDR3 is TGTGCCAGCAGCCCATTGTGGGCGGGTGCCGAGCAGTACTTC. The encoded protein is CASSPLWAGAEQYF.